One sample yielded the 9 T cell receptor beta chains listed below, sequenced in a study of blood T cell repertoires in COVID-19. The table came from immunoSEQ multiplex PCR; TCRdb's copy has only in-frame clones and leaves some out. The data hold about 200,000 clones, with roughly 90% observed a single time. The sample was peripheral blood. These receptors were taken from a woman between 70 and 85 years old with acute or convalescent COVID-19.

The chain joins TRBV6-5 to TRBJ1-1, with no clear D. There are 12 residues in the CDR3. Germline V gene data show CDR1 as MNHEY and CDR2 as SVGAGI. Trimming stripped 5 bases from V and 2 bases from J, with 6 bases between. CDR3 sequence: CASSPVNTEAFF. DNA of the CDR3: TGTGCCAGCAGTCCGGTCAACACTGAAGCTTTCTTT.

The gene calls are TRBV9 and TRBJ2-7; 8 bases align to TRBD2. With 3 bases clipped from V and 0 bases from J, the junction kept 5 bases outside the gene matches. This CDR3 has 15 amino acids. Germline V gene sequence: CDR1 SGDLS, CDR2 YYNGEE. CDR3 bases: TGTGCCAGCAGCGAGTCTGGACTAGCCTCCTACGAGCAGTACTTC. Amino acid sequence: CASSESGLASYEQYF. Supplemented by reference TRBV9 and TRBJ2-7, the full variable domain reads DSGVTQTPKHLITATGQRVTLRCSPRSGDLSVYWYQQSLDQGLQFLIQYYNGEERAKGNILERFSAQQFPDLHSELNLSSLELGDSALYFCASSESGLASYEQYFGPGTRLTVT.

This clone was found once. The chain couples TRBV5-1 to TRBJ2-2; D gene ambiguous. From germline, CDR1 is SGHRS and CDR2 YFSETQ. CDR3 length equals 14 residues. The germline V and J ends were trimmed by 0 bases and 2 bases, with 5 bases remaining between them. The CDR3 DNA reads as TGCGCCAGCAGCTTGGGGGCCAACACCGGGGAGCTGTTTTTT. Translated, it gives CASSLGANTGELFF. Supplemented by reference TRBV5-1 and TRBJ2-2, the full variable domain reads KAGVTQTPRYLIKTRGQQVTLSCSPISGHRSVSWYQQTPGQGLQFLFEYFSETQRNKGNFPGRFSGRQFSNSRSEMNVSTLELGDSALYLCASSLGANTGELFFGEGSRLTVL.

This chain uses TRBV6-6 with TRBJ2-5; D might be TRBD1 (5 bases). The germline V gene encodes CDR1 MNHNY and CDR2 SVGAGI (reference sequence). V was pared by 6 bases and J by 1 base, with 12 bases between. The CDR3 totals 14 residues. The chain's CDR3 is CASSPPDSQETQYF. The DNA of the CDR3 is TGTGCCAGCAGCCCTCCCGACAGCCAAGAGACCCAGTACTTC.

The chain employs TRBV12-3 or TRBV12-4 and TRBJ2-7; 9 bases agree with TRBD1. The CDR3 extends over 13 amino acids. The V gene end was trimmed by 6 bases and the J gene end by 2 bases; junction bases not matched to a gene: 2. This chain's CDR3 is CASRRTGAYEQYF. CDR3 nucleotide sequence: TGTGCCAGCAGAAGGACAGGGGCCTACGAGCAGTACTTC.

The chain uses TRBV5-6 and TRBJ2-7; weak D call: TRBD2 (5 bases). Trimming cost V 5 bases and J 6 bases, with 18 bases left between them. Germline values: CDR1 SGHDT, CDR2 YYEEEE. The CDR3 consists of 14 residues. CDR3 protein: CASRGSRVLGEQYF. For the CDR3, the DNA is TGTGCCAGCAGGGGGAGCCGGGTCCTCGGCGAGCAGTACTTC.

This clone showed up just once. The CDR3 spells CASRQGQGAYEQYF. The CDR3, as DNA: TGCGCCAGCCGCCAGGGACAGGGCGCCTACGAGCAGTACTTC. V and J are TRBV10-2 and TRBJ2-7, with 9 bases matching TRBD1. V dropped 8 bases and J dropped 2; count of bases not matched to a gene: 7. CDR1 and CDR2 (germline): WSHSY, SAAADI. The CDR3 runs to 14 residues.

This chain uses TRBV12-3 or TRBV12-4 with TRBJ1-1; no clear D. The CDR3 length is 12 residues. Trimming removed 6 bases from V and 11 bases from J, with 16 bases in between. CDR3 sequence (DNA): TGTGCCAGCAGCCCCCCGCGAGAAAGCGCTTTCTTT. Protein sequence: CASSPPRESAFF.

The J gene is TRBJ1-2, the V gene TRBV4-1; D uncertain. The CDR3 length is 14 residues. CDR1 is MGHRA and CDR2 is YSYEKL in the germline V gene. Trimming cost V 1 base and J 7 bases, with 13 bases left between them. The CDR3, as DNA: TGCGCCAGCAGCCAAGTGGGCAGTGAATTTGGCTACACCTTC. Its translation is CASSQVGSEFGYTF.